The rows below give T cell receptor beta chains drawn from one sample of a study of cytomegalovirus exposure and HLA in healthy donors. Libraries were prepared by immunoSEQ multiplex PCR; TCRdb keeps only in-frame clonotypes and omits some of them. The sample records under 250,000 clones, more than 75% being singletons. Source material: PBMCs. The source of these receptors is a man aged 18 to 30 in good health and CMV-seropositive. Each CDR3 is given with its conserved first and last residue. D genes are given only for firm matches. Size tells how often a clone was seen (once, few, many) or the class of an expanded clone, and some rows leave it out.

CDR3aa: CASSVDGNSNQPQHF
CDR3nt: TGTGCCAGCAGCGTAGACGGCAATAGCAATCAGCCCCAGCATTTT
abundance: NA
v_gene: TRBV6-5
j_gene: TRBJ1-5
d_gene: NA

CDR3aa: CASSLVFRSYEQYF
CDR3nt: TGTGCCAGCAGTTTAGTCTTTAGGAGCTACGAGCAGTACTTC
abundance: NA
v_gene: TRBV28
j_gene: TRBJ2-7
d_gene: NA

CDR3aa: CASSISRSSYEQYF
CDR3nt: TGTGCCAGTAGTATTTCAAGGAGCTCCTACGAGCAGTACTTC
abundance: NA
v_gene: TRBV19
j_gene: TRBJ2-7
d_gene: NA

CDR3aa: CSVESPDGYTF
CDR3nt: TGCAGCGTTGAAAGTCCGGATGGCTACACCTTC
abundance: NA
v_gene: TRBV29-1
j_gene: TRBJ1-2
d_gene: NA

CDR3aa: CASSVDGRSGNTIYF
CDR3nt: TGCGCCAGCAGCGTGGACGGGCGCTCTGGAAACACCATATATTTT
abundance: NA
v_gene: TRBV5-1
j_gene: TRBJ1-3
d_gene: NA

CDR3aa: CASSSRSSSSGSSYEQYF
CDR3nt: TGTGCCAGCTCATCACGGAGCTCTAGCAGCGGGAGCTCCTACGAGCAGTACTTC
abundance: NA
v_gene: TRBV18
j_gene: TRBJ2-7
d_gene: TRBD2

CDR3aa: CASNPKLDTGELFF
CDR3nt: TGTGCCAGCAATCCGAAACTAGACACCGGGGAGCTGTTTTTT
abundance: once
v_gene: TRBV11-2
j_gene: TRBJ2-2
d_gene: NA

CDR3aa: CASRKIAGVLYEQYF
CDR3nt: TGTGCCAGCAGAAAGATAGCGGGAGTCTTATACGAGCAGTACTTC
abundance: once
v_gene: TRBV6-1
j_gene: TRBJ2-7
d_gene: TRBD2

CDR3aa: CASSEGHGTVYGYTF
CDR3nt: TGTGCCAGCAGTGAAGGTCACGGGACAGTTTATGGCTACACCTTC
abundance: NA
v_gene: TRBV6-1
j_gene: TRBJ1-2
d_gene: TRBD1

CDR3aa: CASSVVGTSEYNEQFF
CDR3nt: TGTGCCAGCAGCGTAGTAGGGACTAGCGAGTACAATGAGCAGTTCTTC
abundance: NA
v_gene: TRBV9
j_gene: TRBJ2-1
d_gene: TRBD2

CDR3aa: CASSLSSVTEAEAFF
CDR3nt: TGTGCCAGCAGTTTATCATCAGTAACCGAGGCTGAAGCTTTCTTT
abundance: NA
v_gene: TRBV27
j_gene: TRBJ1-1
d_gene: NA

CDR3aa: CASSGTPGVCNQPQHF
CDR3nt: TGTGCCAGCAGTGGGACCCCTGGGGTATGCAATCAGCCCCAGCATTTT
abundance: NA
v_gene: TRBV25-1
j_gene: TRBJ1-5
d_gene: NA

CDR3aa: CASSTQGGETQYF
CDR3nt: TGTGCCAGCAGTACACAGGGAGGAGAGACCCAGTACTTC
abundance: NA
v_gene: TRBV6-4
j_gene: TRBJ2-5
d_gene: NA

CDR3aa: CASSSWDRGQYEQYF
CDR3nt: TGTGCCAGCAGTTCATGGGACAGGGGGCAGTACGAGCAGTACTTC
abundance: NA
v_gene: TRBV28
j_gene: TRBJ2-7
d_gene: TRBD1

CDR3aa: CASSPGTGGYNEQFF
CDR3nt: TGCGCCAGCAGCCCCGGCACAGGGGGTTACAATGAGCAGTTCTTC
abundance: once
v_gene: TRBV5-1
j_gene: TRBJ2-1
d_gene: TRBD1

CDR3aa: CASSALDRDADTQYF
CDR3nt: TGTGCCAGCAGCGCCTTGGACAGGGATGCAGATACGCAGTATTTT
abundance: once
v_gene: TRBV5-6
j_gene: TRBJ2-3
d_gene: TRBD1

CDR3aa: CSARLAGEYF
CDR3nt: TGCAGTGCTAGACTTGCGGGGGAGTACTTC
abundance: NA
v_gene: TRBV20-1
j_gene: TRBJ2-7
d_gene: TRBD2

CDR3aa: CASSMEPSRGTEAFF
CDR3nt: TGTGCCAGCAGCATGGAGCCCTCAAGAGGGACTGAAGCTTTCTTT
abundance: NA
v_gene: TRBV11-2
j_gene: TRBJ1-1
d_gene: NA

CDR3aa: CASRGSTDTQYF
CDR3nt: TGTGCCAGCAGAGGGTCGACAGATACGCAGTATTTT
abundance: NA
v_gene: TRBV6-5
j_gene: TRBJ2-3
d_gene: NA

CDR3aa: CASSQRISQYQETQYF
CDR3nt: TGTGCCAGCAGCCAAAGGATCTCACAGTACCAAGAGACCCAGTACTTC
abundance: NA
v_gene: TRBV14
j_gene: TRBJ2-5
d_gene: NA

CDR3aa: CASRGLAGRDYNEQFF
CDR3nt: TGTGCCAGCAGAGGACTAGCGGGAAGGGATTACAATGAGCAGTTCTTC
abundance: NA
v_gene: TRBV28
j_gene: TRBJ2-1
d_gene: TRBD2

CDR3aa: CATWRKLTYGETQYF
CDR3nt: TGTGCCACATGGCGAAAATTAACTTATGGGGAGACCCAGTACTTC
abundance: NA
v_gene: TRBV28
j_gene: TRBJ2-5
d_gene: NA

CDR3aa: CASSPQRTSGGTGELFF
CDR3nt: TGTGCCAGCAGTCCCCAAAGGACTAGCGGGGGCACCGGGGAGCTGTTTTTT
abundance: NA
v_gene: TRBV27
j_gene: TRBJ2-2
d_gene: TRBD2

CDR3aa: CASSQATSGSYEQYF
CDR3nt: TGCGCCAGCAGCCAAGCCACTAGCGGCTCCTACGAGCAGTACTTC
abundance: NA
v_gene: TRBV4-3
j_gene: TRBJ2-7
d_gene: TRBD2

CDR3aa: CASRIAGENYEQYF
CDR3nt: TGTGCCAGCAGAATAGCGGGAGAGAATTACGAGCAGTACTTC
abundance: once
v_gene: TRBV6-1
j_gene: TRBJ2-7
d_gene: TRBD2

CDR3aa: CASSPAFSAEAFF
CDR3nt: TGTGCCAGCAGCCCAGCTTTTAGCGCTGAAGCTTTCTTT
abundance: many
v_gene: TRBV14
j_gene: TRBJ1-1
d_gene: NA

CDR3aa: CASSTGLAGAWEQYF
CDR3nt: TGTGCCAGCAGCACCGGACTAGCGGGAGCTTGGGAGCAGTACTTC
abundance: NA
v_gene: TRBV5-4
j_gene: TRBJ2-7
d_gene: TRBD2

CDR3aa: CASSPGGGSPDEQYF
CDR3nt: TGTGCCAGCAGCCCGGGGGGGGGCTCACCGGACGAGCAGTACTTC
abundance: NA
v_gene: TRBV7-6
j_gene: TRBJ2-7
d_gene: TRBD2

CDR3aa: CASSLRSFLYEQYF
CDR3nt: TGTGCCAGCAGCTTACGGTCCTTTCTCTACGAGCAGTACTTC
abundance: NA
v_gene: TRBV11-2
j_gene: TRBJ2-7
d_gene: NA

CDR3aa: CASSFSGRAGTGELFF
CDR3nt: TGTGCCAGCAGTTTTTCGGGGAGGGCCGGCACCGGGGAGCTGTTTTTT
abundance: NA
v_gene: TRBV27
j_gene: TRBJ2-2
d_gene: TRBD2

CDR3aa: CASSEAGGPAANYGYTF
CDR3nt: TGTGCCAGCAGCGAGGCAGGGGGCCCCGCGGCAAACTATGGCTACACCTTC
abundance: NA
v_gene: TRBV9
j_gene: TRBJ1-2
d_gene: TRBD1

CDR3aa: CASSEPSRETQYF
CDR3nt: TGTGCCAGCAGTGAACCCAGTAGGGAGACCCAGTACTTC
abundance: NA
v_gene: TRBV2
j_gene: TRBJ2-5
d_gene: NA

CDR3aa: CASSLGQGNTEAFF
CDR3nt: TGTGCCAGCAGCTTAGGCCAGGGGAACACTGAAGCTTTCTTT
abundance: NA
v_gene: TRBV7-9
j_gene: TRBJ1-1
d_gene: NA

CDR3aa: CASSWTAEETQYF
CDR3nt: TGCGCCAGCAGCTGGACAGCTGAAGAGACCCAGTACTTC
abundance: once
v_gene: TRBV5-1
j_gene: TRBJ2-5
d_gene: NA

CDR3aa: CASSPRRQGTAYNEQFF
CDR3nt: TGTGCCAGCAGTCCGCGGCGACAGGGAACGGCCTACAATGAGCAGTTCTTC
abundance: NA
v_gene: TRBV27
j_gene: TRBJ2-1
d_gene: TRBD1

CDR3aa: CASSLLAAQQRNGYTF
CDR3nt: TGTGCCAGCAGCTTGTTAGCGGCACAACAACGGAATGGCTACACCTTC
abundance: NA
v_gene: TRBV5-6
j_gene: TRBJ1-2
d_gene: NA

CDR3aa: CASSYKSNQPQHF
CDR3nt: TGTGCCAGCAGCTACAAGAGCAATCAGCCCCAGCATTTT
abundance: NA
v_gene: TRBV6-4
j_gene: TRBJ1-5
d_gene: NA

CDR3aa: CAWSGGQGRGETQYF
CDR3nt: TGTGCCTGGAGTGGAGGACAGGGCAGGGGAGAGACCCAGTACTTC
abundance: few
v_gene: TRBV30
j_gene: TRBJ2-5
d_gene: TRBD1

CDR3aa: CVGGLGDYGYTF
CDR3nt: TGTGTCGGGGGGTTGGGGGACTATGGCTACACCTTC
abundance: NA
v_gene: TRBV19
j_gene: TRBJ1-2
d_gene: NA

CDR3aa: CASSPDRRWGIQYF
CDR3nt: TGTGCCAGCAGCCCCGACCGGCGGTGGGGCATTCAGTACTTC
abundance: NA
v_gene: TRBV5-4
j_gene: TRBJ2-4
d_gene: NA